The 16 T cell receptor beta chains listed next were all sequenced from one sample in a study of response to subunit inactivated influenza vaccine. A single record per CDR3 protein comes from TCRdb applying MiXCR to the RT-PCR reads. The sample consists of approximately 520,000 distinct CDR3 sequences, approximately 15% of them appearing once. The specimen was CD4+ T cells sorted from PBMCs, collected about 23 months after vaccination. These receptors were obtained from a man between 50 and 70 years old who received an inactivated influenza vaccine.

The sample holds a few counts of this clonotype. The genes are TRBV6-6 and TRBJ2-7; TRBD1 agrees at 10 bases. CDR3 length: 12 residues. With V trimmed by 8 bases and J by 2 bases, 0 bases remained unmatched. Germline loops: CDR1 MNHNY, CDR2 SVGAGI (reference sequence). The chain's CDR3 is CASGTGAYEQYF. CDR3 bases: TGTGCCAGCGGGACAGGGGCCTACGAGCAGTACTTC.

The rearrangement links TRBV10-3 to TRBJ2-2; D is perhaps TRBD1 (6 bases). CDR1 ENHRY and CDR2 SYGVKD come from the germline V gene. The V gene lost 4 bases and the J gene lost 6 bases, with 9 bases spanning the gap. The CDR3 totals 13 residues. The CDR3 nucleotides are TGTGCCATCAGTGTACAGGGCCCCGGGGAGCTGTTTTTT. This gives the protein CAISVQGPGELFF.

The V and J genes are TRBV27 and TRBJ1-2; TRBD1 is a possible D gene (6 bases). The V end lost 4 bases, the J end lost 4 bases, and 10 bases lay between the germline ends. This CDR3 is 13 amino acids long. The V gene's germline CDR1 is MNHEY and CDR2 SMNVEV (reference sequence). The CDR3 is CASSSRGSYGYTF. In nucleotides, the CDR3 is TGTGCCAGCAGTTCAAGGGGGTCCTATGGCTACACCTTC.

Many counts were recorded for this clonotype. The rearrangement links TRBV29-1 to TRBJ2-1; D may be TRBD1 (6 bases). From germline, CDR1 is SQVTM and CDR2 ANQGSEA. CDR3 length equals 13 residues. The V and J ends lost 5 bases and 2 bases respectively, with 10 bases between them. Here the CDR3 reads CSVQGDTYNEQFF. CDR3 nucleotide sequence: TGCAGCGTTCAAGGGGACACCTACAATGAGCAGTTCTTC.

The CDR3 spells CASSQDPVGASSTDTQYF. The DNA for the CDR3 is TGTGCCAGCAGCCAAGATCCGGTGGGGGCTTCTAGCACAGATACGCAGTATTTT. This sequence joins TRBV3-1 and TRBJ2-3; a possible D gene is TRBD1 (6 bases). The ends were cut back, 0 bases at V and 0 bases at J, with 16 bases in the middle. Germline lookup yields CDR1 LGHDT and CDR2 YNNKEL (reference sequence). The CDR3 is made up of 18 amino acids.

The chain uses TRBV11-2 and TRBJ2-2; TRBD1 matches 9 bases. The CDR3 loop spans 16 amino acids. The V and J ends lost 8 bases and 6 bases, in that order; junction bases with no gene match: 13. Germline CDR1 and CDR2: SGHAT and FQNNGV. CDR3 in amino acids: CASRRAGQGRAGELFF. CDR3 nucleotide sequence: TGTGCCAGCCGACGCGCGGGACAGGGTCGCGCCGGGGAGCTGTTTTTT.

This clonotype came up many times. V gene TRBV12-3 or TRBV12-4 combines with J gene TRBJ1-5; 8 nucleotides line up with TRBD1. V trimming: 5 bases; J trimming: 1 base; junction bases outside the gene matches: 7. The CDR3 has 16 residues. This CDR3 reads CASSPPWDRSNQPQHF. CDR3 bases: TGTGCCAGCAGTCCCCCCTGGGACAGGAGCAATCAGCCCCAGCATTTT.

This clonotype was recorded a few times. The CDR3 reads CASSRGQGQDEKLFF. The CDR3 DNA is TGTGCCAGCAGCCGCGGACAGGGTCAAGACGAAAAACTGTTTTTT. The J gene is TRBJ1-4, the V gene TRBV5-4, with 8 bases identical to TRBD1. The CDR3 spans 15 residues. Germline assignment: CDR1 SGHNT and CDR2 YYREEE (reference sequence). The V segment lost 4 bases and the J segment 8 bases; nucleotides outside the gene matches: 10.

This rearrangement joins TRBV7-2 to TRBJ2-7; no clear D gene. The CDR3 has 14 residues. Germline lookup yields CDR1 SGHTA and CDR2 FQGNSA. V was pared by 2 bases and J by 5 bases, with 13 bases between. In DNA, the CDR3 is TGTGCCAGCAGCTTATACGTCGGCAGCCACGAGCAGTACTTC. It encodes CASSLYVGSHEQYF.

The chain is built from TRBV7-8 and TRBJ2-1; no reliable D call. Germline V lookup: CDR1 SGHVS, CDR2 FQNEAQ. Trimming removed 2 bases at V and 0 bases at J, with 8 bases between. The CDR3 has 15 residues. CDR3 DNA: TGTGCCAGCAGCTTATTCTCGGGCTCCTACAATGAGCAGTTCTTC. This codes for CASSLFSGSYNEQFF.

The DNA of the CDR3 is TGTGCCAGCAAACGACAGGGTGGCTATGGCTACACCTTC. Translating gives CASKRQGGYGYTF. This chain links TRBV6-1 with TRBJ1-2, with 7 bases that match TRBD1. The germline V gene has CDR1 MNHNS and CDR2 SASEGT. The CDR3 spans 13 residues. The junction had 6 bases not matched to a gene; V was cut back by 7 bases and J by 4 bases.

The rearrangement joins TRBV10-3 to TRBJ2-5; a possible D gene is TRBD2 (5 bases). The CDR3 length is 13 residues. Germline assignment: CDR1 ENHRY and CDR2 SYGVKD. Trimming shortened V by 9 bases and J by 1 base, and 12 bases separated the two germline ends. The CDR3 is CAIRGFGQETQYF. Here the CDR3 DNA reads TGTGCCATTCGGGGTTTCGGCCAAGAGACCCAGTACTTC.

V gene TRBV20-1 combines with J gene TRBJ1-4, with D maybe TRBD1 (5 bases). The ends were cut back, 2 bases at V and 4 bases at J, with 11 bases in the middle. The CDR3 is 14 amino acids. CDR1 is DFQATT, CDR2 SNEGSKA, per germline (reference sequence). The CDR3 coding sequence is TGCAGTGCTAGAACGAGGGGTTTTAATGAAAAACTGTTTTTT. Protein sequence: CSARTRGFNEKLFF.

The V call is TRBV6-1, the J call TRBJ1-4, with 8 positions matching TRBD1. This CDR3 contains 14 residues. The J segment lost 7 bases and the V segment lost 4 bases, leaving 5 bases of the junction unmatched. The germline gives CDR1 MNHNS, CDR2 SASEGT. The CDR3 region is CASSVDRVFEKLFF. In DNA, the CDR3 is TGTGCCAGCAGTGTGGACAGGGTATTTGAAAAACTGTTTTTT.

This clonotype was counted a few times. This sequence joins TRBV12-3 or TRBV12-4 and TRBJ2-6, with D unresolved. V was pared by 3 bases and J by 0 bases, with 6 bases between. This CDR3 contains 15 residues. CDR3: CASSFTSSGANVLTF. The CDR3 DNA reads TGTGCCAGCAGTTTTACCTCCTCTGGGGCCAACGTCCTGACTTTC.

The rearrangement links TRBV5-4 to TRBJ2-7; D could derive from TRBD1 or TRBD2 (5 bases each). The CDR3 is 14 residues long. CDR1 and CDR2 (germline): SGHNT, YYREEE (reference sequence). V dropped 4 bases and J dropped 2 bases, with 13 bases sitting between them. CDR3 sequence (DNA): TGTGCCAGCAGCCCAAGGGACGGGCCCTACGAGCAGTACTTC. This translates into CASSPRDGPYEQYF.